Following are 18 T cell receptor beta chains from one sample sequenced in a study of shared clonotypes between healthy human individuals. Data came from immunoSEQ multiplex PCR; TCRdb stores just in-frame clones and leaves some out. The profile shows over 850,000 clones, about 84% of them singletons. The specimen was memory CD4+ T cells from PBMCs. The subset here: CD45RA-negative fraction. The receptors were gathered from a man younger than 30 in good health. Some clones in this sample may be carry-over from other donors' samples.

This clone was counted many times. The rearrangement uses TRBV27 and TRBJ2-3; 7 nucleotides match TRBD2. The CDR3 runs 13 residues. Unmatched junction bases numbered 3, after V lost 8 bases and J lost 1 base. Germline loops: CDR1 MNHEY, CDR2 SMNVEV (reference sequence). The CDR3 is CASWAGGTDTQYF. The CDR3 coding sequence is TGTGCCAGCTGGGCGGGGGGCACAGATACGCAGTATTTT.

About this clone: Different DNA sequences within this sample yield the same CDR3. The V and J genes are TRBV30 and TRBJ1-3; D not certain. CDR1 and CDR2 from the germline V gene are GTSNPN and SVGIG (reference sequence). V was pared by 0 bases and J by 3 bases, with 3 bases between. The CDR3 is 12 amino acids. CDR3 loop: CAWSVGGNTIYF. The CDR3 DNA reads TGTGCCTGGAGTGTAGGTGGAAACACCATATATTTT.

The chain carries TRBV2 and TRBJ1-2; TRBD1 is a possible D gene (6 bases). CDR1 SNHLY and CDR2 FYNNEI come from the germline V gene. This CDR3 is built from 14 residues. Trimming pared 2 bases from V and 0 bases from J, leaving 7 bases between. The CDR3 protein is CASSEWTANYGYTF. CDR3 DNA sequence: TGTGCCAGCAGTGAATGGACAGCTAACTATGGCTACACCTTC.

Remarks on this clone: A read error is possible here, since a much larger clone lies one base away. This chain joins TRBV7-3 and TRBJ2-5; D is ambiguous. CDR1 and CDR2 from the germline V gene are SGHTA and FQGTGA. V lost 6 bases, J lost 4 bases, and 0 bases lay in between. The CDR3 is 9 residues long. This CDR3 is CASRETQYF. CDR3 DNA sequence: TGTGCCAGCAGAGAGACCCAGTACTTC.

The J gene is TRBJ1-2, the V gene TRBV5-1; weak D call: TRBD1 (6 bases). The CDR3 consists of 15 residues. Trimming removed 3 bases at V and 2 bases at J, with 14 bases between. The germline gives CDR1 SGHRS, CDR2 YFSETQ. DNA for the CDR3: TGCGCCAGCAGCTCTTCACAGGGAGGGAACTATGGCTACACCTTC. It encodes CASSSSQGGNYGYTF.

Concerning this clone: A much larger clone differs from this one at a single base, so this may be a read error. The conserved closing phenylalanine or tryptophan is absent in this CDR3, likely reflecting a read error. The V gene is TRBV2, the J gene TRBJ1-1; TRBD1 might be the D (6 bases). In germline, CDR1 is SNHLY, CDR2 FYNNEI. The ends were cut back, 5 bases at V and 8 bases at J, with 18 bases in the middle. The CDR3 is 14 amino acids. This CDR3 reads CASSKETGSREAFL. The CDR3 DNA is TGTGCCAGCAGTAAAGAAACAGGGAGTAGGGAAGCTTTCCTT.

In the case of this clone: This could be a read error, since a much larger clone is one nucleotide away. The conserved closing phenylalanine or tryptophan is absent in this CDR3, likely reflecting a read error. The V gene is TRBV28, the J gene TRBJ2-7; possible D gene TRBD2, 6 bases. The CDR3 length is 15 residues. V lost 3 bases and J 0 bases, leaving 12 bases between the germline ends. The V gene's germline CDR1 is MDHEN and CDR2 SYDVKM. For the CDR3, the DNA is TGTGCCAGCAGTTTGGGGGGAGCTGACTCCTACGAGCAGTACCTC. Amino acid sequence: CASSLGGADSYEQYL.

This clone was detected only once. This chain links TRBV5-1 with TRBJ2-1, with 8 positions matching TRBD2. V lost 3 bases, J lost 8 bases, and 10 bases stayed unmatched. The CDR3 is 15 amino acids. Germline V gives CDR1 SGHRS, CDR2 YFSETQ. CDR3 nucleotides: TGCGCCAGCAGCTCGGGAGGGACTAGATCGGATGAGCAGTTCTTC. Its translation is CASSSGGTRSDEQFF. Complete variable domain (other parts from reference TRBV5-1 and TRBJ2-1): KAGVTQTPRYLIKTRGQQVTLSCSPISGHRSVSWYQQTPGQGLQFLFEYFSETQRNKGNFPGRFSGRQFSNSRSEMNVSTLELGDSALYLCASSSGGTRSDEQFFGPGTRLTVL.

The chain recombines TRBV27 with TRBJ2-1; the match to TRBD1 covers 11 bases. V gave up 7 bases and J gave up 8 bases; unmatched junction bases: 13. The germline gives CDR1 MNHEY, CDR2 SMNVEV (reference sequence). This CDR3 is built from 16 residues. The CDR3 DNA is TGTGCCAGCACGCTGGCCTTGGACAGGGGGCAGGATGAGCAGTTCTTC. Encoded protein: CASTLALDRGQDEQFF.

The chain combines TRBV7-2 with TRBJ2-7; 12 nucleotides agree with TRBD2. Germline V gene lookup returns CDR1 SGHTA and CDR2 FQGNSA. V was pared by 4 bases and J by 6 bases, with 7 bases of the junction left unmatched. CDR3 length equals 15 residues. In DNA, the CDR3 is TGTGCCAGCAGCTCGGAGACTAGCGGGAGCAGCGAGCAGTACTTC. Translating it yields CASSSETSGSSEQYF.

The J gene is TRBJ2-5, the V gene TRBV11-2; 8 bases map to TRBD2. This CDR3 contains 17 residues. The J segment lost 0 bases and the V segment lost 1 base, leaving 7 bases of the junction unmatched. Germline loops: CDR1 SGHAT, CDR2 FQNNGV. Written as DNA, the CDR3 is TGTGCCAGCAGCTTAGTAGGTGCGGGAGGCGACCAAGAGACCCAGTACTTC. It is translated as CASSLVGAGGDQETQYF.

This sequence joins TRBV7-9 and TRBJ2-7; TRBD1 is a possible D gene (6 bases). The CDR3 is 16 residues long. The V end was cut by 4 bases, the J end by 1 base, with 17 bases between. CDR1 is SEHNR and CDR2 is FQNEAQ in the germline V gene (reference sequence). The CDR3 loop is CASSSALQTGSYEQYF. CDR3 nucleotides: TGTGCCAGCAGCTCCGCACTCCAGACAGGTTCCTACGAGCAGTACTTC.

V usage is TRBV6-1 and J usage is TRBJ2-7; D uncertain. Trimming stripped 7 bases from V and 5 bases from J, with 12 bases between. The CDR3 contains 12 residues. CDR1 and CDR2 (germline): MNHNS, SASEGT. The CDR3 spells CASTRLGNEQYF. CDR3 coding DNA: TGTGCCAGCACCCGACTGGGGAACGAGCAGTACTTC.

As regards this clone: Other DNA sequences in the same sample also yield this CDR3. The rearrangement links TRBV5-6 to TRBJ2-3, with 12 bases aligning to TRBD2. The CDR3 contains 14 residues. Germline lookup yields CDR1 SGHDT and CDR2 YYEEEE. V shed 3 bases and J 6 bases; nucleotides not matched to a gene: 2. The CDR3, as DNA: TGTGCCAGCAGCTCCCTAGCGGGAGGGGATACGCAGTATTTT. Its protein product is CASSSLAGGDTQYF. Full variable domain (missing parts from reference TRBV5-6 and TRBJ2-3): DAGVTQSPTHLIKTRGQQVTLRCSPKSGHDTVSWYQQALGQGPQFIFQYYEEEERQRGNFPDRFSGHQFPNYSSELNVNALLLGDSALYLCASSSLAGGDTQYFGPGTRLTVL.

The chain combines TRBV7-9 with TRBJ2-2, with TRBD2 matching over 11 bases. J was trimmed by 0 bases and V by 1 base; bases with no gene match: 7. The CDR3 is 19 residues long. Germline V CDR1 and CDR2: SEHNR, FQNEAQ (reference sequence). The CDR3 loop is CASSLGWGLAVANTGELFF. The CDR3 DNA sequence: TGTGCCAGCAGCTTAGGTTGGGGACTAGCGGTAGCGAACACCGGGGAGCTGTTTTTT.

The rearrangement links TRBV5-6 to TRBJ2-1, with 11 bases identical to TRBD2. V trimming: 4 bases; J trimming: 1 base; junction bases outside the gene matches: 4. The germline CDR1 and CDR2 sequences are SGHDT and YYEEEE. CDR3 length equals 16 residues. CDR3 residues: CASSTSGSRSYNEQFF. CDR3 bases: TGTGCCAGCAGCACTAGCGGGAGCCGGTCCTACAATGAGCAGTTCTTC.

The V call is TRBV7-2, the J call TRBJ1-1, with D tentatively TRBD1 (5 bases). This CDR3 has 13 residues. Germline loops: CDR1 SGHTA, CDR2 FQGNSA. V was shortened by 6 bases and J by 5 bases, with 13 bases between the two germline ends. This CDR3 is CASRSGMLTEAFF. Written as DNA, the CDR3 is TGTGCCAGCAGGTCAGGGATGTTAACTGAAGCTTTCTTT. Using reference TRBV7-2 and TRBJ1-1 for the parts outside the CDR3, the full variable domain is GAGVSQSPSNKVTEKGKDVELRCDPISGHTALYWYRQSLGQGLEFLIYFQGNSAPDKSGLPSDRFSAERTGGSVSTLTIQRTQQEDSAVYLCASRSGMLTEAFFGQGTRLTVV.

This clone was detected a few times. This chain uses TRBV7-9 with TRBJ1-1; D remains unclear. The CDR3 totals 13 residues. V lost 3 bases and J lost 6, with 11 bases in between. Per the germline V gene, CDR1 is SEHNR and CDR2 is FQNEAQ (reference sequence). DNA of the CDR3: TGTGCCAGCAGCTTTTATGGGGAATCTGAAGCTTTCTTT. Translating it yields CASSFYGESEAFF.